Below, 16 T cell receptor beta chains from the same sample are listed, as sequenced in a study of T cells in Graves' hyperthyroidism and ophthalmopathy. Amplified TCR beta CDR3 regions came from RNA transcripts. TCR CDR3 regions were first amplified by RT-PCR with HTBI primers. One entry per CDR3 protein results from TCRdb running MiXCR on the multiplex PCR reads. The sample shows fewer than 900,000 distinct CDR3 sequences, 18% of them seen only once. The sequenced material came from blood. These receptors originate from a woman aged 50 to 65 with Graves' hyperthyroidism that later progressed to Graves' ophthalmopathy.

This rearrangement joins TRBV19 to TRBJ2-5, with 15 bases matching TRBD2. Germline V gene lookup returns CDR1 LNHDA and CDR2 SQIVND (reference sequence). The CDR3 covers 19 residues. V was clipped by 5 bases and J by 1 base; unmatched bases: 11. The CDR3 reads CASSWGLAGGLTVQETQYF. The CDR3, as DNA: TGTGCCAGTAGTTGGGGACTAGCGGGGGGCCTTACCGTCCAAGAGACCCAGTACTTC.

This clonotype was recorded a few times. This chain uses TRBV6-1 with TRBJ1-1; possible D gene TRBD1, 5 bases. Germline V gene data show CDR1 as MNHNS and CDR2 as SASEGT. This CDR3 region has 19 residues. Deletions cut 4 bases from V and 0 bases from J, with 24 bases between. CDR3 residues: CASSGRGTGRRFMNTEAFF. CDR3 coding DNA: TGTGCCAGCAGTGGAAGAGGCACGGGACGTCGGTTCATGAACACTGAAGCTTTCTTT.

This clonotype came up many times. V and J are TRBV20-1 and TRBJ1-5; D gene unclear. Germline V gene sequence: CDR1 DFQATT, CDR2 SNEGSKA (reference sequence). V lost 2 bases to trimming and J lost 7 bases, with 6 bases between them. CDR3 size: 11 residues. Written as DNA, the CDR3 is TGCAGTGCTAGATCCGACCAGCCCCAGCATTTT. Translating gives CSARSDQPQHF.

The J gene is TRBJ2-3, the V gene TRBV12-3 or TRBV12-4; D is ambiguous. V dropped 2 bases and J dropped 2 bases, with 11 bases sitting between them. The CDR3 is 15 residues long. The CDR3 DNA sequence: TGTGCCAGCAGTTTATATACGGAGAACACAGATACGCAGTATTTT. It is translated as CASSLYTENTDTQYF.

This clonotype appeared many times. The chain employs TRBV18 and TRBJ2-1; 8 nucleotides align to TRBD1. The junction had 1 base not matched to a gene; V was cut back by 4 bases and J by 5 bases. The germline V gene encodes CDR1 KGHSH and CDR2 LQKENI. The CDR3 is made up of 13 amino acids. CDR3 coding DNA: TGTGCCAGCTCACGACAGGGGAACAATGAGCAGTTCTTC. Translated: CASSRQGNNEQFF.

This clonotype has at least ten counts. The chain joins TRBV2 to TRBJ2-1; 12 nucleotides agree with TRBD2. This CDR3 spans 15 amino acids. The germline V gene has CDR1 SNHLY and CDR2 FYNNEI. V shed 5 bases and J 9 bases; nucleotides not matched to a gene: 8. Here the CDR3 DNA reads TGTGCCAGCAGTTTCGGACTAGCGGGGAGGGGTGAGCAGTTCTTC. Translating it yields CASSFGLAGRGEQFF.

The chain couples TRBV5-1 to TRBJ1-3; 9 nucleotides agree with TRBD1. The CDR3 has 16 amino acids. Trimming at V came to 2 bases and at J to 2 bases, leaving 5 bases not matched to a gene. Germline lookup yields CDR1 SGHRS and CDR2 YFSETQ. The CDR3 spells CASSLSGTGPGNTIYF. CDR3 nucleotides: TGCGCCAGCAGCTTATCCGGGACAGGGCCTGGAAACACCATATATTTT.

This chain connects TRBV10-1 to TRBJ2-7, with D perhaps given as TRBD1 or TRBD2 (7 bases each). Germline CDR1 is WNHNN and CDR2 is SYGVQD (reference sequence). V was shortened by 6 bases and J by 3 bases, with 27 bases between the two germline ends. The CDR3 is 18 residues long. The CDR3 loop reads CASSPGQWRASGVYEQYF. The CDR3 DNA reads as TGCGCCAGCAGCCCGGGACAGTGGAGGGCTAGCGGAGTCTACGAGCAGTACTTC.

In this sample, this clonotype turned up a few times. This rearrangement joins TRBV15 to TRBJ1-3; TRBD1 might be the D (5 bases). V was trimmed by 0 bases and J by 0 bases, leaving 9 bases between them. Germline values: CDR1 LNHNV, CDR2 YYDKDF (reference sequence). CDR3 length: 16 residues. The CDR3 DNA sequence: TGTGCCACCAGCAGAGAGGGACGCCACTCTGGAAACACCATATATTTT. This codes for CATSREGRHSGNTIYF.

This clonotype was detected a few times. The chain combines TRBV7-9 with TRBJ2-5; TRBD2 might be the D (7 bases). This CDR3 spans 15 amino acids. The V gene lost 5 bases and the J gene lost 4 bases, with 17 bases spanning the gap. Germline V lookup: CDR1 SEHNR, CDR2 FQNEAQ (reference sequence). DNA of the CDR3: TGTGCCAGCAGCACGATGCGGGGGCGCTTAGAGACCCAGTACTTC. Protein product: CASSTMRGRLETQYF.

The table lists this clonotype with many counts. The chain employs TRBV7-9 and TRBJ2-7; the match to TRBD2 covers 7 bases. V was clipped by 5 bases and J by 3 bases; unmatched bases: 13. The CDR3 is 16 residues long. Germline V lookup: CDR1 SEHNR, CDR2 FQNEAQ (reference sequence). The CDR3, as DNA: TGTGCCAGCAGCAAACGGGGGGTGGCAGGACGCTACGAGCAGTACTTC. It yields the protein CASSKRGVAGRYEQYF.

On this clonotype: The germline gene is not matched at one end of the junction; a read error may be the cause. The V and J genes are TRBV19 and TRBJ2-2; unclear D gene. From germline, CDR1 is LNHDA and CDR2 SQIVND (reference sequence). The length of the CDR3 is 18 residues. The CDR3 DNA reads as TGTGCCAGCAGTATAGATCCGGGCATCACCCGCCGGCCCGGGGAGCTGTTTTTT. Translating gives CASSIDPGITRRPGELFF. Based on the CDR3 plus reference TRBV19 and TRBJ2-2, the full variable domain is DGGITQSPKYLFRKEGQNVTLSCEQNLNHDAMYWYRQDPGQGLRLIYYSQIVNDFQKGDIAEGYSVSREKKESFPLTVTSAQKNPTAFYLCASSIDPGITRRPGELFFGEGSRLTVL.

This clonotype appeared a single time. The V and J genes are TRBV15 and TRBJ1-4; D ambiguous. V was clipped by 6 bases and J by 8 bases, with 16 bases between them. This CDR3 comprises 14 residues. Germline V CDR1 and CDR2: LNHNV, YYDKDF (reference sequence). The CDR3 DNA follows: TGTGCCACCAGAAGCTGGCCCCTGGAGGAAAAACTGTTTTTT. Translating it yields CATRSWPLEEKLFF.

This clonotype was counted only a few times. The chain links TRBV7-2 to TRBJ2-3; no reliable D call. Trimming removed 4 bases from V and 5 bases from J, with 16 bases in between. Germline CDR1 SGHTA, CDR2 FQGNSA. This CDR3 is 15 amino acids long. The DNA of the CDR3 is TGTGCCAGCAGCTCCGCAACTGGACGCCTAGATACGCAGTATTTT. Protein: CASSSATGRLDTQYF.

This clonotype was recorded at least ten times. This rearrangement joins TRBV18 to TRBJ1-1; D possibly corresponds to TRBD1 (6 bases). Looked up from germline, CDR1 is KGHSH and CDR2 is LQKENI. The V and J ends lost 3 bases and 4 bases respectively, with 12 bases between them. CDR3 length: 14 residues. As DNA, the CDR3 is TGTGCCAGCTCACCTGTAGGGGGGCCCACTGAAGCTTTCTTT. This gives the protein CASSPVGGPTEAFF.

This clonotype was seen only a few times. V gene TRBV3-1 combines with J gene TRBJ1-3; D unclear. V was clipped by 4 bases and J by 1 base, with 14 bases between them. Germline values: CDR1 LGHDT, CDR2 YNNKEL (reference sequence). This CDR3 comprises 16 residues. CDR3 DNA: TGTGCCAGCAGCCGGCTAATCATGGGATCTGGAAACACCATATATTTT. It encodes CASSRLIMGSGNTIYF.